The 31 T cell receptor beta chains below were found in one sample sequenced in a study of spatial heterogeneity in lung cancer. Study results and limitations: Intratumoral expanded alpha and beta TCR counts were found to track tumor mutation counts.

Each CDR3 protein is one row after TCRdb ran MiXCR on the 5' RACE reads. Here the sample spans 12,000 to 15,000 distinct CDR3 sequences, 4.7% being singletons. The antigens for these receptors are not known. The time point denotes: sample taken at primary tumor resection. This material consisted of lung tumor tissue, taken at surgery. All receptors come from a female donor with early-stage non-small cell lung cancer.

This clonotype was recorded at least ten times. The chain has TRBV6-2 or TRBV6-3 and TRBJ2-4, with 9 nucleotides matching TRBD2. Germline V gene sequence: CDR1 MNHEY, CDR2 SVGEGT. CDR3 length equals 19 residues. V was clipped by 0 bases and J by 0 bases; unmatched bases: 9. CDR3 residues: CASSYSGLAGRLAKNIQYF. In DNA form, the CDR3 reads TGTGCCAGCAGTTACTCTGGGCTAGCGGGGCGGCTAGCCAAAAACATTCAGTACTTC.

This clonotype appeared many times. This chain uses TRBV7-9 with TRBJ2-5, with TRBD2 identical over 11 bases. Germline V gene lookup returns CDR1 SEHNR and CDR2 FQNEAQ (reference sequence). The V and J ends lost 4 bases and 2 bases, in that order; junction bases with no gene match: 9. The CDR3 is 17 residues long. CDR3 in DNA: TGTGCCAGCAGCTGGGGACGGGGACTAGCGGAGCAAGAGACCCAGTACTTC. Its translation is CASSWGRGLAEQETQYF. The full variable domain, completed using reference TRBV7-9 and TRBJ2-5, is DTGVSQNPRHKITKRGQNVTFRCDPISEHNRLYWYRQTLGQGPEFLTYFQNEAQLEKSRLLSDRFSAERPKGSFSTLEIQRTEQGDSAMYLCASSWGRGLAEQETQYFGPGTRLLVL.

This clonotype qualifies as medium-sized (0.01 to 0.1%). The genes are TRBV4-3 and TRBJ1-2; TRBD1 matches at 9 bases. This CDR3 spans 18 amino acids. Germline V gene lookup returns CDR1 LGHNA and CDR2 YSLEER. Unmatched junction bases numbered 16, after V lost 0 bases and J lost 8 bases. The CDR3 spells CASSQEFQGQGILSGYTF. The CDR3 DNA sequence: TGCGCCAGCAGCCAAGAATTTCAGGGACAGGGAATTTTATCGGGCTACACCTTC.

The rearrangement uses TRBV7-3 and TRBJ2-3; 8 bases map to TRBD2. After removal of 5 bases from V and 1 base from J, the junction contained 2 bases not matched to a gene. Germline V lookup: CDR1 SGHTA, CDR2 FQGTGA. There are 14 residues in the CDR3. DNA for the CDR3: TGTGCCAGCAGCCAAGCGGGGGGCACAGATACGCAGTATTTT. As protein: CASSQAGGTDTQYF.

This clonotype was detected many times. The junction and the germline gene differ at one end; a read error may be behind it. CDR3 in DNA: TGTGCCAGCAGTTACACTGGGGGGAACCCTGAAGCTTTCTTT. This encodes CASSYTGGNPEAFF. This chain uses TRBV6-2 or TRBV6-3 with TRBJ1-1; TRBD1 is a possible D gene (5 bases). Germline assignment: CDR1 MNHEY and CDR2 SVGEGT. This CDR3 has 14 amino acids.

This clonotype has ten or more counts. CDR3 in DNA: TGTGCCAGCTCATCACAAACAGGGGGCTCAAACAATGAGCAGTTCTTC. It yields the protein CASSSQTGGSNNEQFF. This sequence joins TRBV18 and TRBJ2-1; 9 bases agree with TRBD1. The V gene end was trimmed by 5 bases and the J gene end by 5 bases; junction bases not matched to a gene: 10. Germline V lookup: CDR1 KGHSH, CDR2 LQKENI. This CDR3 contains 16 residues. Combining the CDR3 with reference TRBV18 and TRBJ2-1 gives the whole variable domain NAGVMQNPRHLVRRRGQEARLRCSPMKGHSHVYWYRQLPEEGLKFMVYLQKENIIDESGMPKERFSAEFPKEGPSILRIQQVVRGDSAAYFCASSSQTGGSNNEQFFGPGTRLTVL.

This clonotype has at least ten counts. The chain carries TRBV29-1 and TRBJ1-2, with 7 bases aligning to TRBD1. J gave up 8 bases and V 7 bases, and 13 bases lay outside the gene matches. CDR1 is SQVTM, CDR2 ANQGSEA, per germline. This CDR3 comprises 13 residues. The CDR3 DNA reads TGCAGCGCTTCCAGGGGGTCAACTAAGGGCTACACCTTC. This translates into CSASRGSTKGYTF. Complete variable domain (other parts from reference TRBV29-1 and TRBJ1-2): SAVISQKPSRDICQRGTSLTIQCQVDSQVTMMFWYRQQPGQSLTLIATANQGSEATYESGFVIDKFPISRPNLTFSTLTVSNMSPEDSSIYLCSASRGSTKGYTFGSGTRLTVV.

This clonotype has only a few counts. A much larger clone is a single base away; this may be a read error. This chain links TRBV7-2 with TRBJ2-1; D gene unclear. The germline gives CDR1 SGHTA, CDR2 FQGNSA. This CDR3 region has 13 residues. V lost 2 bases, J lost 10 bases, and 12 bases lay in between. CDR3 sequence reads: CASSLWSVGEQFF. The CDR3 DNA reads as TGTGCCAGCAGCTTATGGTCAGTGGGCGAGCAGTTCTTC.

This clonotype was found many times. The genes are TRBV12-3 or TRBV12-4 and TRBJ2-3, with TRBD2 matching 7 bases. V shed 6 bases, J shed 1 base, and the junction held 4 bases outside the gene matches. This CDR3 is built from 14 residues. CDR3 in amino acids: CASRPTSGTDTQYF. CDR3 nucleotide sequence: TGTGCCAGCAGGCCCACTAGCGGCACAGATACGCAGTATTTT.

This clonotype has ten or more counts. The chain carries TRBV21-1 and TRBJ1-1; no check of the table's D call, TRBD1, against the DNA was made. TRBV21-1 is a known pseudogene. The CDR3 spans 18 residues. The CDR3, as DNA: TGTGCCAGCAGCCCCCACGCAGGACAGGGATTCAACAGGACTGAAGCTTTCTTT. The encoded protein is CASSPHAGQGFNRTEAFF.

This clonotype has ten or more counts. V usage is TRBV7-8 and J usage is TRBJ2-2; tentative D call: TRBD1 (6 bases). Looked up from germline, CDR1 is SGHVS and CDR2 is FQNEAQ. This CDR3 has 16 residues. The V and J ends lost 5 bases and 2 bases respectively, with 15 bases between them. CDR3 nucleotide sequence: TGTGCCAGCAGCCCGTTGACAGGAGTCAACACCGGGGAGCTGTTTTTT. This codes for CASSPLTGVNTGELFF.

This chain uses TRBV7-3 with TRBJ2-3; 10 bases fit TRBD1. This CDR3 is 16 amino acids long. With V trimmed by 2 bases and J by 4 bases, 6 bases remained unmatched. Germline V lookup: CDR1 SGHTA, CDR2 FQGTGA. DNA of the CDR3: TGTGCCAGCAGCTTAGAGGTGACAGGGGGCGCAGATACGCAGTATTTT. The encoded protein is CASSLEVTGGADTQYF.

In its sample, this clonotype was seen many times. The chain joins TRBV7-2 to TRBJ1-1; D gene uncertain. CDR3 length: 12 amino acids. Germline CDR1 and CDR2: SGHTA and FQGNSA. V lost 2 bases, J lost 2 bases, and 3 bases lay in between. The CDR3 DNA is TGTGCCAGCAGCTTAACTAACACTGAAGCTTTCTTT. Protein: CASSLTNTEAFF.

This clonotype was seen many times. The rearrangement links TRBV5-5 to TRBJ1-6, with a possible D match to TRBD1 (6 bases). The V end was cut by 4 bases, the J end by 8 bases, with 10 bases between. The CDR3 is made up of 13 amino acids. Germline CDR1 and CDR2: SGHKS and YYEKEE (reference sequence). CDR3 bases: TGTGCCAGCAGCCAGGGGCTTCATTCACCCCTCCACTTT. Translating gives CASSQGLHSPLHF. Full variable domain (remainder filled in from reference TRBV5-5 and TRBJ1-6): DAGVTQSPTHLIKTRGQQVTLRCSPISGHKSVSWYQQVLGQGPQFIFQYYEKEERGRGNFPDRFSARQFPNYSSELNVNALLLGDSALYLCASSQGLHSPLHFGNGTRLTVT.

This clonotype was recorded many times. The chain links TRBV20-1 to TRBJ1-2; D may be TRBD1 (6 bases). The ends were cut back, 3 bases at V and 2 bases at J, with 13 bases in the middle. Germline V gives CDR1 DFQATT, CDR2 SNEGSKA (reference sequence). CDR3 size: 14 residues. CDR3 bases: TGCAGTGCTAGCCAGGGGCCGGACAACTATGGCTACACCTTC. It encodes CSASQGPDNYGYTF.

In this sample, this clonotype turned up many times. Here the CDR3 reads CASSLESGGTEAFF. The CDR3 DNA follows: TGTGCCAGCAGCTTAGAGTCAGGGGGTACTGAAGCTTTCTTT. V is TRBV7-9 and J is TRBJ1-1, with TRBD1 matching 7 bases. V lost 1 base and J lost 5; bases outside the gene matches: 4. The CDR3 length is 14 residues. Germline loops: CDR1 SEHNR, CDR2 FQNEAQ (reference sequence).

The chain carries TRBV28 and TRBJ1-2, with D unclear. This CDR3 spans 12 amino acids. The germline V gene has CDR1 MDHEN and CDR2 SYDVKM. The V end lost 1 base, the J end lost 2 bases, and 2 bases lay between the germline ends. DNA for the CDR3: TGTGCCAGCAGTTTATTGAACTATGGCTACACCTTC. Amino acid sequence: CASSLLNYGYTF.

This clonotype has ten or more counts. The chain couples TRBV4-3 to TRBJ2-3, with 8 bases identical to TRBD2. CDR3 length: 16 residues. Trimming cost V 3 bases and J 2 bases; bases outside gene matches: 7. CDR1 is LGHNA, CDR2 YSLEER, per germline. CDR3 sequence (DNA): TGCGCCAGCAGCCAGGCATTAGCGGGAAACACAGATACGCAGTATTTT. This sequence encodes CASSQALAGNTDTQYF.

This clonotype was seen many times. This sequence joins TRBV11-2 and TRBJ1-3; TRBD1 matches 7 bases. Looked up from germline, CDR1 is SGHAT and CDR2 is FQNNGV. CDR3 length: 15 residues. V lost 4 bases and J lost 3; bases outside the gene matches: 6. CDR3 sequence: CASSSSGTVGNTIYF. CDR3 DNA sequence: TGTGCCAGCAGCTCGTCCGGGACAGTTGGAAACACCATATATTTT.

This clonotype has ten or more counts. The chain links TRBV14 to TRBJ2-3, with D perhaps TRBD1 (6 bases). Germline loops: CDR1 SGHDN, CDR2 FVKESK. V gave up 5 bases and J gave up 0 bases, with 12 bases separating them. The CDR3 spans 15 residues. The CDR3 region has the DNA TGTGCCAGCAGCTTCGGGACACCAAGCACAGATACGCAGTATTTT. Protein: CASSFGTPSTDTQYF. Together with reference TRBV14 and TRBJ2-3, the CDR3 gives the full variable domain: EAGVTQFPSHSVIEKGQTVTLRCDPISGHDNLYWYRRVMGKEIKFLLHFVKESKQDESGMPNNRFLAERTGGTYSTLKVQPAELEDSGVYFCASSFGTPSTDTQYFGPGTRLTVL.

The V call is TRBV6-5, the J call TRBJ1-5, with TRBD1 as a possible D gene (6 bases). Germline assignment: CDR1 MNHEY and CDR2 SVGAGI. This CDR3 comprises 14 residues. The V end lost 0 bases, the J end lost 9 bases, and 12 bases lay between the germline ends. This CDR3 is CASSYSVEDRPQHF. CDR3 coding DNA: TGTGCCAGCAGTTACTCGGTAGAGGACAGGCCCCAGCATTTT.

This clonotype has at least ten counts. The chain links TRBV6-5 to TRBJ2-7, with 9 bases that match TRBD1. The V segment lost 6 bases and the J segment 3 bases; nucleotides outside the gene matches: 6. The germline V gene encodes CDR1 MNHEY and CDR2 SVGAGI. CDR3 size: 14 residues. In nucleotides, the CDR3 is TGTGCCAGCAGGGTCCGGGACAGGGTCTACGAGCAGTACTTC. This encodes CASRVRDRVYEQYF.

This clonotype has ten or more counts. The chain combines TRBV7-2 with TRBJ1-1; D is perhaps TRBD1 (5 bases). CDR1 is SGHTA and CDR2 is FQGNSA in the germline V gene. CDR3 length: 15 amino acids. V lost 1 base to trimming and J lost 4 bases, with 13 bases between them. CDR3 sequence: CASSLGPGSGTEAFF. The CDR3 DNA reads TGTGCCAGCAGCTTAGGTCCAGGGTCGGGCACTGAAGCTTTCTTT.

This clonotype was seen many times. This chain connects TRBV29-1 to TRBJ2-1, with D tentatively TRBD2 (5 bases). V was trimmed by 4 bases and J by 15 bases, leaving 16 bases between them. CDR1 and CDR2 from the germline V gene are SQVTM and ANQGSEA. This CDR3 spans 11 amino acids. The CDR3 loop is CSVGPLEGGFF. As DNA, the CDR3 is TGCAGCGTTGGCCCCCTAGAGGGCGGGTTCTTC.

There are many counts of this clonotype. This chain uses TRBV7-9 with TRBJ1-1; no definite D call. CDR3 length equals 15 residues. The germline V gene encodes CDR1 SEHNR and CDR2 FQNEAQ (reference sequence). V was clipped by 5 bases and J by 3 bases, with 16 bases between them. CDR3 sequence: CASSPSSYGDTEAFF. DNA for the CDR3: TGTGCCAGCAGCCCAAGTTCTTATGGGGACACTGAAGCTTTCTTT.

By proportion, this clonotype is medium-sized. The V call is TRBV28, the J call TRBJ2-7; D ambiguous. The CDR3 runs to 13 residues. Germline V CDR1 and CDR2: MDHEN, SYDVKM. V was trimmed by 2 bases and J by 2 bases, leaving 7 bases between them. The CDR3 spells CASSLVAPYEQYF. Written as DNA, the CDR3 is TGTGCCAGCAGTTTAGTTGCACCCTACGAGCAGTACTTC.

This clonotype occurred many times. The chain joins TRBV2 to TRBJ2-1, with 7 bases identical to TRBD1. In germline, CDR1 is SNHLY, CDR2 FYNNEI. CDR3 size: 14 residues. V shed 6 bases and J 8 bases; nucleotides not matched to a gene: 10. CDR3 DNA: TGTGCCAGCAGATATGACAGGGCTGGGGATGAGCAGTTCTTC. The encoded protein is CASRYDRAGDEQFF. Full variable domain (remainder filled in from reference TRBV2 and TRBJ2-1): EPEVTQTPSHQVTQMGQEVILRCVPISNHLYFYWYRQILGQKVEFLVSFYNNEISEKSEIFDDQFSVERPDGSNFTLKIRSTKLEDSAMYFCASRYDRAGDEQFFGPGTRLTVL.

This clonotype appeared many times. The chain combines TRBV7-2 with TRBJ1-5, with TRBD1 matching over 8 bases. Unmatched junction bases numbered 4, after V lost 5 bases and J lost 4 bases. The length of the CDR3 is 14 residues. Germline V gene data show CDR1 as SGHTA and CDR2 as FQGNSA. In DNA, the CDR3 is TGTGCCAGCAGCCTCAGACAGGGGAATCAGCCCCAGCATTTT. This translates into CASSLRQGNQPQHF.

This clonotype came up many times. The chain recombines TRBV4-1 with TRBJ2-1, with 12 bases aligning to TRBD1. There are 15 residues in the CDR3. Germline V gene sequence: CDR1 MGHRA, CDR2 YSYEKL. J gave up 9 bases and V 4 bases, and 7 bases lay outside the gene matches. CDR3 bases: TGCGCCAGCAGCCCAGGGGGACAGGGGGCTAGTGAGCAGTTCTTC. It encodes CASSPGGQGASEQFF.

This clonotype was counted many times. The chain combines TRBV7-2 with TRBJ1-1, with 8 bases matching TRBD1. The V segment lost 3 bases and the J segment 5 bases; nucleotides outside the gene matches: 11. Germline V lookup: CDR1 SGHTA, CDR2 FQGNSA. This CDR3 is 16 amino acids long. The CDR3 loop is CASSLGGPGTGTEAFF. The CDR3 DNA sequence: TGTGCCAGCAGCTTGGGGGGGCCCGGGACAGGAACTGAAGCTTTCTTT.

In this sample, this clonotype turned up a few times. V and J are TRBV2 and TRBJ2-5; D is possibly TRBD1 (6 bases). The germline V and J ends were trimmed by 8 bases and 2 bases, with 9 bases remaining between them. Germline CDR1 and CDR2: SNHLY and FYNNEI. This CDR3 region has 12 residues. For the CDR3, the DNA is TGTGCCAGCCTAGGACAGCAAGAGACCCAGTACTTC. This sequence encodes CASLGQQETQYF. The full variable domain, its missing parts supplied by reference TRBV2 and TRBJ2-5, is EPEVTQTPSHQVTQMGQEVILRCVPISNHLYFYWYRQILGQKVEFLVSFYNNEISEKSEIFDDQFSVERPDGSNFTLKIRSTKLEDSAMYFCASLGQQETQYFGPGTRLLVL.